This TCR beta chain is drawn from a study of CD8+CD57+ T cells in acquired aplastic anemia (dated by TCRdb to between 2018 and 2020). Describing the broader study: DNA extracted from sorted CD4+ and CD8+ cells had a mean of approximately 3.3 ug, with a range of roughly 0.17 to 27.4 ug. CD8+CD57+ expansion was defined as frequency above the mean frequency observed in healthy subjects.

Patients chosen for sequencing had shown expansion of CD8+CD57+ cells by flow cytometry. Every patient had a diagnosis of severe acquired aplastic anemia based on International Study of Aplastic Anemia and Agranulocytosis and Camitta criteria. Patients had received no therapy at the time of blood sampling. In this study, sorted CD4+ and CD8+ T cells from the blood of healthy subjects and of severe aplastic anemia patients had their TCR repertoires deep-sequenced. In the USA, patient enrollment took place under clinicaltrials.gov protocols 00001620, 01623167, 00001397, 00071045, 00081523 and 00961064. Ficoll-Paque density gradient centrifugation was used to isolate peripheral blood mononuclear cells. Before DNA was extracted, CD4+ and CD8+ T cells were sorted using either FACS or magnetic beads. This clonotype came up many times. What this receptor recognizes is not known. No base quality values were provided; no much bigger clone lies one nucleotide off.

Genomic DNA was used as template for profiling of TCR beta VDJ combinations and CDR3 sequences. TCR repertoire sequencing was run on an Illumina HiSeq 2000. In the source study's methods: Repertoire assessment relied on Simpson's diversity index, CDR3 size and DJ length profiles, and TRBV/TRBJ rearrangement plots. Whichever DNA sequence was most abundant in the deep sequencing data was defined as the immunodominant clone. CDR3 amino acid sequences were checked for sharing across subjects and were also compared against the VDJdb database and published repertoires. TCRdb reworked the public reads: Q25 trimming with fastp, MiXCR clone assembly, productive beta chains retained. Each entry merges the rows of one CDR3 protein and shows their most common DNA and genes. Here the V and J calls rest on TCRdb's processing, not on the authors' analysis. A total of about 190,000 distinct CDR3 sequences appear in this sample, less than 60% of them only once. Jointly, the top ten make up 9.7% of the sample.

Summary of the overall study and its limitations: Approximately 27 CD8+ CDR3 sequences were found in both patients and controls but appeared to be highly expressed in patients and within the immunodominant clones of the patients. CD8+ Simpson's diversity did not differ significantly between patients and healthy controls (P=0.060).

The sequenced sample was sorted CD4+, CD8+, or CD8+CD57+ T cells (not recorded which) from PBMCs. The TCR originated in a human donor with aplastic anemia.

The CDR3: CASSLVPSYEQYF. In nucleotide form, the sequence is TGTGCCAGCAGTTTGGTCCCCAGCTACGAGCAGTACTTC. The receptor chain draws on TRBV7-8 and TRBJ2-7; the D gene cannot be resolved reliably. The germline V gene sets CDR1 to SGHVS and CDR2 to FQNEAQ. V and J lose 6 bases and 3 bases, and a span of 12 bases separates them. Including cysteine and phenylalanine, the CDR3 has 13 amino acids. Of the read, only the CDR3 DNA is kept; its 39 bases are in frame from base 1.